This T cell receptor (beta chain) stems from a study of blood T cell repertoires in COVID-19. Study background: Samples came from the United States, Italy and Spain, spanning acute and convalescent COVID-19. T cells, B-cell-depleted T cells, or PBMCs supplied cDNA or gDNA.

Authors' analysis steps: Reference gene primer amplification gave nucleated cell count estimates. Clones were sequenced by immunoSEQ multiplex PCR, and TCRdb holds only the in-frame ones, with some missing. That table furnishes V, J and clone size, whereas the DNA furnished D and trimming. Among 200,000 to 300,000 clones listed, around 84% were seen once. Per the germline V gene, CDR1 is SGHDN and CDR2 is FVKESK. Trimming cost V 3 bases and J 2 bases, with 14 bases left between them. This CDR3 is built from 15 residues. Recruited during active infection, patients (from Seattle) were subsequently followed longitudinally.

The sample consisted of peripheral blood. This clonotype originated in a woman in her fifties or sixties with COVID-19, enrolled during active disease. The V gene is TRBV14, the J gene TRBJ2-7, with D perhaps TRBD1 (6 bases). CDR3 nucleotide sequence: TGTGCCAGCAGCCAGAGGGACAATTCCGCCTACGAGCAGTACTTC. Its protein is CASSQRDNSAYEQYF.